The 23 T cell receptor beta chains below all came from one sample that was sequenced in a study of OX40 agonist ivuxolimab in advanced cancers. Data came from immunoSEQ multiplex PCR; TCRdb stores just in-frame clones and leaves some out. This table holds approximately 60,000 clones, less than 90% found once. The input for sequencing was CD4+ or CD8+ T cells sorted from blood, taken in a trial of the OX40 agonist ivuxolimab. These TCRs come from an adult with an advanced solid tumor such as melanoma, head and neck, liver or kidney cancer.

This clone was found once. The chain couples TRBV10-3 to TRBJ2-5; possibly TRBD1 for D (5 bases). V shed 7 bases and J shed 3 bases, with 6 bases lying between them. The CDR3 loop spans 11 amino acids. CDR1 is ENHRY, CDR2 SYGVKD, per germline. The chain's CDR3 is CAIMTEETQYF. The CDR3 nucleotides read TGTGCCATCATGACAGAAGAGACCCAGTACTTC.

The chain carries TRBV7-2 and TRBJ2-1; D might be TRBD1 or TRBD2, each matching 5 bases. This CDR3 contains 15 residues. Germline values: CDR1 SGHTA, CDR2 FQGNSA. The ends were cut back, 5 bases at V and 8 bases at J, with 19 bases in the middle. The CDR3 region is CASSRAVVGTDEQFF. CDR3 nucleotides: TGTGCCAGCAGCCGCGCAGTAGTAGGGACGGATGAGCAGTTCTTC.

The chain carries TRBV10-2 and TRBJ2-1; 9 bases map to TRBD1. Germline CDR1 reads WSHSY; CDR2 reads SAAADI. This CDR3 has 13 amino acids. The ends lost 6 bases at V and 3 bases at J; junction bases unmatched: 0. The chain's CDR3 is CASRGQGYNEQFF. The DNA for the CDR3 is TGCGCCAGCAGGGGACAGGGCTACAATGAGCAGTTCTTC.

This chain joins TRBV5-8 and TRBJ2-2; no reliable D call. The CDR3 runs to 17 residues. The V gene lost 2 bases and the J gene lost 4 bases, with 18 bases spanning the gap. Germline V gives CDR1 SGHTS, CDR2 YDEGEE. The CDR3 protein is CASSFLPPPRGTGELFF. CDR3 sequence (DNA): TGTGCCAGCAGCTTCCTGCCCCCACCCCGAGGCACCGGGGAGCTGTTTTTT.

The CDR3 sequence is CASSYSNRNQPQHF. CDR3 coding DNA: TGTGCCAGCAGTTACTCGAATAGAAATCAGCCCCAGCATTTT. J is TRBJ1-5 and V is TRBV6-7; D ambiguous. TRBV6-7 counts as an open reading frame of uncertain function. V lost 0 bases, J lost 4 bases, and 7 bases lay in between. This CDR3 is built from 14 residues.

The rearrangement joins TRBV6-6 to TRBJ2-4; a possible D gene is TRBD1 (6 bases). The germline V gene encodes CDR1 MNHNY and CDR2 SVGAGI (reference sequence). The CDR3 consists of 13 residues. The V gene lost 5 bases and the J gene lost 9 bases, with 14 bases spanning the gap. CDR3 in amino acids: CASSGTSPGIQYF. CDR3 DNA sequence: TGTGCCAGCAGTGGGACATCCCCGGGCATTCAGTACTTC.

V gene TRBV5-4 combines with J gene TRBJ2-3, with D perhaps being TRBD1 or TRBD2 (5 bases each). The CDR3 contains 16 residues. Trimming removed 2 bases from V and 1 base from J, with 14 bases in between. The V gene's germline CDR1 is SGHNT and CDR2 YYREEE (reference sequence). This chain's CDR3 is CASSFTGLGGTDTQYF. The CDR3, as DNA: TGTGCCAGCAGCTTTACGGGGTTGGGGGGCACAGATACGCAGTATTTT. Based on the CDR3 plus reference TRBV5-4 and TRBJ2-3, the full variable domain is ETGVTQSPTHLIKTRGQQVTLRCSSQSGHNTVSWYQQALGQGPQFIFQYYREEENGRGNFPPRFSGLQFPNYSSELNVNALELDDSALYLCASSFTGLGGTDTQYFGPGTRLTVL.

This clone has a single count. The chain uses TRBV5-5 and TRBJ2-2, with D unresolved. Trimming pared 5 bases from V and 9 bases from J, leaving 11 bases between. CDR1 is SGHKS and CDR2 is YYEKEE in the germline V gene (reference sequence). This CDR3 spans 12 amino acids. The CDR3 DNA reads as TGTGCCAGCAGTTTCTACAACCGGGAGCTGTTTTTT. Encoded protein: CASSFYNRELFF.

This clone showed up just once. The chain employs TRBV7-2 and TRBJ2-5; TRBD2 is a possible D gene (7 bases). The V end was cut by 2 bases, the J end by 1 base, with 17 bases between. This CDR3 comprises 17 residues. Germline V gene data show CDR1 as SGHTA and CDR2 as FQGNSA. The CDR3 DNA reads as TGTGCCAGCAGCTTAAACGGCGGGGGCCTTTCCCAAGAGACCCAGTACTTC. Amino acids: CASSLNGGGLSQETQYF.

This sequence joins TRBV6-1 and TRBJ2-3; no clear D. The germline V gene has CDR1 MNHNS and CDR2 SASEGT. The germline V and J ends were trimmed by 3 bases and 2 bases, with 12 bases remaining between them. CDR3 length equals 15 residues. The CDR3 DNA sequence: TGTGCCAGCAGTGACACATTAGCTTTCACAGATACGCAGTATTTT. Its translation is CASSDTLAFTDTQYF.

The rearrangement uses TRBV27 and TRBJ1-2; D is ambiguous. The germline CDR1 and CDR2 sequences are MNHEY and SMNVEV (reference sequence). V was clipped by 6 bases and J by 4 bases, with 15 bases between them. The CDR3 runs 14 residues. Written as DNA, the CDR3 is TGTGCCAGCAGGACCTCATGGACCAGCTATGGCTACACCTTC. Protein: CASRTSWTSYGYTF.

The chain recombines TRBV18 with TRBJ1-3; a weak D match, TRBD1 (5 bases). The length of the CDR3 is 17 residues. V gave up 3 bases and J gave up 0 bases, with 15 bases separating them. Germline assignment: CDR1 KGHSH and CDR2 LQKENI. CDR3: CASSPNAGTYSGNTIYF. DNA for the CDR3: TGTGCCAGCTCACCGAATGCAGGGACCTACTCTGGAAACACCATATATTTT. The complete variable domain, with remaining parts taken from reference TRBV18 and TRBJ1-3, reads NAGVMQNPRHLVRRRGQEARLRCSPMKGHSHVYWYRQLPEEGLKFMVYLQKENIIDESGMPKERFSAEFPKEGPSILRIQQVVRGDSAAYFCASSPNAGTYSGNTIYFGEGSWLTVV.

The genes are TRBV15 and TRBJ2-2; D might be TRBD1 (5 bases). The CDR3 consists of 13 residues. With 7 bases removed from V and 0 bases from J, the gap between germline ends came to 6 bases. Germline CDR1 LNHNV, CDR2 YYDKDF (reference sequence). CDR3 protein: CATKGTNTGELFF. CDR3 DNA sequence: TGTGCCACCAAGGGGACGAACACCGGGGAGCTGTTTTTT.

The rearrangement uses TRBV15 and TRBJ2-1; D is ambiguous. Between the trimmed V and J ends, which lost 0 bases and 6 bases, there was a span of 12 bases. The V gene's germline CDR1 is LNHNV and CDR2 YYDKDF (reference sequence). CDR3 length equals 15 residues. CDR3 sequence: CATSREPALSNEQFF. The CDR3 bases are TGTGCCACCAGCAGAGAACCAGCCCTAAGCAATGAGCAGTTCTTC. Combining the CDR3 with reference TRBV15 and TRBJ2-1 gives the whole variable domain DAMVIQNPRYQVTQFGKPVTLSCSQTLNHNVMYWYQQKSSQAPKLLFHYYDKDFNNEADTPDNFQSRRPNTSFCFLDIRSPGLGDTAMYLCATSREPALSNEQFFGPGTRLTVL.

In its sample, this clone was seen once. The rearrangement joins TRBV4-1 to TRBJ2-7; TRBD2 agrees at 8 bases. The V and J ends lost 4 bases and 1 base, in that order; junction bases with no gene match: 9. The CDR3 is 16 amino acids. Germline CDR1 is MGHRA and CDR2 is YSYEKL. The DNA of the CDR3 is TGCGCCAGCAGCCCAGTGGTAGCGGGGTCTTCCTACGAGCAGTACTTC. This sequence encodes CASSPVVAGSSYEQYF.

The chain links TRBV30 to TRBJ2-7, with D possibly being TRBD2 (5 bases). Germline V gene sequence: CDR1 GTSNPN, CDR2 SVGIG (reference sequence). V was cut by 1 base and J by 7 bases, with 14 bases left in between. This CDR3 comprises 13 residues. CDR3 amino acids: CAWSGGPAEEQYF. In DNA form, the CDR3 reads TGTGCCTGGAGTGGAGGGCCCGCGGAGGAGCAGTACTTC.

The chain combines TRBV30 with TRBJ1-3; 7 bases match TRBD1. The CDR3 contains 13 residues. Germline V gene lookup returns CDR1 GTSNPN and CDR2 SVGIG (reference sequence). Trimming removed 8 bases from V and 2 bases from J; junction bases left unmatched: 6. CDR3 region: CARNGQAGNTIYF. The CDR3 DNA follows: TGTGCCAGAAACGGACAGGCTGGAAACACCATATATTTT.

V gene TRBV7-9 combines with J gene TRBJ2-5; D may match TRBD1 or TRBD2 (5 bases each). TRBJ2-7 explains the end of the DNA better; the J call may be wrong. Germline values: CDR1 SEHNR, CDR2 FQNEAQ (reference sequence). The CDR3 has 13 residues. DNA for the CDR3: TGTGCCAGCAGACTAGACAGCTCCTACGAGCAGTACTTC. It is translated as CASRLDSSYEQYF.

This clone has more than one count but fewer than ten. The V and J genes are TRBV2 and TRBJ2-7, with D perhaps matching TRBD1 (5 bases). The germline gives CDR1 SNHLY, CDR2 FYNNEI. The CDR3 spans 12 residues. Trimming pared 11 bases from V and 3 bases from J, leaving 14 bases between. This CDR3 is CAGAVSDYEQYF. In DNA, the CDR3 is TGTGCCGGGGCGGTCAGTGACTACGAGCAGTACTTC.

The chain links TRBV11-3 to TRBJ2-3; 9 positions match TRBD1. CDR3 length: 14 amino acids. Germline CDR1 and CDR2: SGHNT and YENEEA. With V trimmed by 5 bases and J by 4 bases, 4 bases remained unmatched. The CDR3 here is CASSQGQGSDTQYF. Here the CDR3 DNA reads TGTGCCAGCAGCCAAGGACAGGGGTCAGATACGCAGTATTTT.

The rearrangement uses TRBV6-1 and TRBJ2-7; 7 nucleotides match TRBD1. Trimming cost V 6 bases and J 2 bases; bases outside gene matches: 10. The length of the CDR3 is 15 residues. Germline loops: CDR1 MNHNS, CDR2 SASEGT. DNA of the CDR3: TGTGCCAGCAGATTATCGGGACAGAATCCCTACGAGCAGTACTTC. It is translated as CASRLSGQNPYEQYF.

The CDR3 here is CASSRVGGTQQYF. CDR3 bases: TGTGCCAGCAGCCGGGTAGGGGGTACCCAGCAGTACTTC. This rearrangement joins TRBV7-2 to TRBJ2-7, with a possible D match to TRBD1 (6 bases). The CDR3 covers 13 residues. Germline CDR1 reads SGHTA; CDR2 reads FQGNSA. With 5 bases removed from V and 8 bases from J, the gap between germline ends came to 16 bases. Variable domain in full (rest from reference TRBV7-2 and TRBJ2-7): GAGVSQSPSNKVTEKGKDVELRCDPISGHTALYWYRQSLGQGLEFLIYFQGNSAPDKSGLPSDRFSAERTGGSVSTLTIQRTQQEDSAVYLCASSRVGGTQQYFGPGTRLTVT.

DNA of the CDR3: TGTGCCAGTAGTATTAAGTCTTGGCTAGCGGAACAAGAGACCCAGTACTTC. It specifies CASSIKSWLAEQETQYF. The chain recombines TRBV19 with TRBJ2-5; 7 bases match TRBD2. Germline V gives CDR1 LNHDA, CDR2 SQIVND (reference sequence). The CDR3 contains 17 residues. The V gene end was trimmed by 3 bases and the J gene end by 2 bases; junction bases not matched to a gene: 12. Full variable domain (outside the CDR3, taken from reference TRBV19 and TRBJ2-5): DGGITQSPKYLFRKEGQNVTLSCEQNLNHDAMYWYRQDPGQGLRLIYYSQIVNDFQKGDIAEGYSVSREKKESFPLTVTSAQKNPTAFYLCASSIKSWLAEQETQYFGPGTRLLVL.